The clone carrying this T cell receptor (beta chain) was counted a few times. The sample originates from a study of blood T cell repertoires in COVID-19. Whole-study context: T cells, B-cell-depleted T cells, or PBMCs supplied cDNA or gDNA.

Germline V lookup: CDR1 SGHRS, CDR2 YFSETQ. The CDR3 is made up of 14 amino acids. Deletions cut 4 bases from V and 2 bases from J, with 13 bases between. This study enrolled people aged about 18 to 90 from approximately 24 US geographic areas. Cohort 3 recovered donors had two negative PCRs, clearance, or symptom resolution. Per the original data handling: Nucleated cell number was recorded as an estimate derived from reference gene primer amplification. Sequenced by immunoSEQ multiplex PCR; TCRdb stores in-frame clones only, minus some. Clonal size and the V and J genes are those of that table, whereas D and trimming came from the DNA. The table includes fewer than 350,000 clones, 85% detected once.

The source of this sequence is a woman aged 45 to 65 who had recovered from COVID-19. The chain joins TRBV5-1 to TRBJ2-7; D is possibly TRBD2 (6 bases). Sequenced sample: PBMCs or T cells enriched from blood (not recorded which). CDR3 nucleotide sequence: TGCGCCAGCAGCCCGCTGGGGGGAGCCTACGAGCAGTACTTC. Translating it yields CASSPLGGAYEQYF.